This T cell receptor beta chain was obtained from a study of beta chain features in type 1 diabetes. Study in general: Cell yields, gender and age were comparable in patients and healthy donors.

Every donor provided one heparinised blood draw, which averaged approximately 120 mL. Study-wide results and limits: When cDNA is sequenced, cells with high TCR expression could be over-represented. Insertions were fewer and deletions more numerous at VDJ junctions in type 1 diabetes patients.

Investigators reverse transcribed all isolated RNA, so they sequenced expressed TCRB transcripts. This table comes from immunoSEQ multiplex PCR, and its TCRdb copy is limited to in-frame clones, with some not included. This table holds about 450,000 clones, about an eighth found once. A few counts support this clone. Its antigen remains unidentified. V gave up 6 bases and J gave up 0 bases, with 11 bases separating them. Germline assignment: CDR1 SNHLY and CDR2 FYNNEI. CDR3 length equals 14 residues. The receptor was derived from a woman under 30 in good health. The genes are TRBV2 and TRBJ1-1, with D hard to call. Sequenced: naive CD4+ T cells from blood. Here the CDR3 DNA reads TGTGCCAGCAGGAGAAGGGCTCTGAACACTGAAGCTTTCTTT. Translation gives CASRRRALNTEAFF.